This TCR beta chain appears in the sequencing data of a study of T cells in narcolepsy (dated by TCRdb to 2016 to 2018). Background on the whole study: Healthy control donors were enrolled in the study alongside patients who had narcolepsy type 1 or type 2 (NT1, NT2). The study sought autoreactive T cells targeting hypocretin neuron self-antigens (hypocretin, TRIB2) in narcolepsy patients, using TCR Vbeta sequencing to track clonotypes in blood and CSF.

What the authors observed across the whole study: Plots comparing CSF and blood CD4+ T cell clonotypes from the same patient highlighted HCRT-specific and TRIB2-specific autoreactive clonotypes. Autoreactive clonotypes were reported to be detected serially in the blood of the same patients and of different patients, but not in the blood of healthy controls. Certain blood memory CD4+ repertoires from patients and controls had no sequences that matched autoreactive T cell clones. Patients and controls had similar numbers of sequenced blood memory CD4+ clonotypes, with averages of 38,000 to 50,000 in patients and 30,000 to 35,000 in controls.

Memory CD4+ T cells were sorted ex vivo from peripheral blood of narcolepsy patients and healthy controls for TCR Vbeta sequencing. V was cut back by 2 bases and J by 0 bases, leaving a gap of 5 bases between them. The CDR3 sequence holds 15 residues, the cysteine and phenylalanine included. Kept here is only the CDR3 DNA, which spans 45 bases and is read in frame from base 1. Sequences MNHEY (CDR1) and SMNVEV (CDR2) are obtained from the germline V gene (reference sequence). Worth noting for this clone: Its antigen remains unidentified. No qualities accompany the bases; no much larger clone lies one base away.

The protocol used for the library was the immunoSEQ multiplex PCR assay. TCRdb obtained this table from immuneACCESS and retained in-frame rearrangements with V and J assigned. These tables miss some clones; where compared with another copy, unresolved V genes account for less than half of the shortfall, and the remainder is unexplained. A total of 12,000 or so clones appear in this sample, roughly 94% of them only once. The ten largest clones capture 0.85% to 1.2% of the sample. The sequencing input was CD45RA- memory CD4+ T cells from PBMCs. This sample's cell subset or site label indicates: memory T cells sorted ex vivo from peripheral blood. This TCR derives from a human donor with narcolepsy. This receptor chain uses TRBV27 and TRBJ1-6; no D gene can be assigned with confidence. The sequence in DNA is TGTGCCAGCAGTTTAGAGGCCTCCTATAATTCACCCCTCCACTTT. Translation gives CASSLEASYNSPLHF.